This entry features one T cell receptor (beta chain) sequence. Seattle's enrolled individuals joined amid active infection and were then monitored longitudinally. The sample originates from a study of blood T cell repertoires in COVID-19. Study background: Researchers got acute and convalescent COVID-19 samples from the United States, Italy and Spain.

Germline lookup yields CDR1 SGHTS and CDR2 YDEGEE. This CDR3 spans 14 amino acids. V was clipped by 4 bases and J by 5 bases, with 14 bases between them. Original analysis: Amplification from reference gene primers served as the basis for estimated nucleated cell counts. Libraries were prepared by immunoSEQ multiplex PCR; TCRdb keeps only in-frame clonotypes and omits some of them. V and J calls and clone size are those listed in that table; D and trimming were worked out from the DNA. Of nearly 70,000 clones listed, nearly 90% are singletons. Sequencing used peripheral blood. The chain uses TRBV5-8 and TRBJ2-3; a weak D match, TRBD2 (5 bases). The TCR sequence derives from a woman aged 45-65 years with COVID-19, enrolled during active disease. The CDR3 DNA is TGTGCCAGCAGCCTAAGAGGGAAGAAAGATACGCAGTATTTT. It specifies CASSLRGKKDTQYF. The whole variable domain, filled in from reference TRBV5-8 and TRBJ2-3, reads EAGVTQSPTHLIKTRGQQATLRCSPISGHTSVYWYQQALGLGLQFLLWYDEGEERNRGNFPPRFSGRQFPNYSSELNVNALELEDSALYLCASSLRGKKDTQYFGPGTRLTVL.